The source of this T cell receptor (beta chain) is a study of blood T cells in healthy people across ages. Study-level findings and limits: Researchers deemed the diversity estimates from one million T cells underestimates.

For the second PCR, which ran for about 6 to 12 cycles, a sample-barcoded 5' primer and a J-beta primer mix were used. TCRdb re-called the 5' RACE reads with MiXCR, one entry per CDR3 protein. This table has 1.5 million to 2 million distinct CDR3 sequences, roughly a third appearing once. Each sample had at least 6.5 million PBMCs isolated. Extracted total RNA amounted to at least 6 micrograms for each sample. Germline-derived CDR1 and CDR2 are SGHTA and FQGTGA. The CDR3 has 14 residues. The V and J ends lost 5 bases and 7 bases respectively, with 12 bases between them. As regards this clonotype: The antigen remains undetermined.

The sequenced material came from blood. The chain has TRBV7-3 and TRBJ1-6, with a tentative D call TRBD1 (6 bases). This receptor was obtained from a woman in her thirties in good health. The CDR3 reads CASSHGQLNSPLHF. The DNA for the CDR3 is TGTGCCAGCAGCCATGGACAGCTAAATTCACCCCTCCACTTT.